Listed here are 29 T cell receptor beta chains from one sample, sequenced in a study of blood T cell repertoires in COVID-19. Produced via immunoSEQ multiplex PCR; TCRdb's table is partial and in-frame only. The table lists 260,000 or so clones, over 70% of them singletons, with approximately 9% in the top ten. Material for sequencing was peripheral blood. Every receptor here comes from a human donor in a cohort sampled during active COVID-19.

This clone was counted a single time. This chain joins TRBV19 and TRBJ2-2, with 7 bases matching TRBD1. The CDR3 consists of 15 residues. Germline V lookup: CDR1 LNHDA, CDR2 SQIVND (reference sequence). After removal of 4 bases from V and 4 bases from J, the junction contained 6 bases not matched to a gene. CDR3 sequence (DNA): TGTGCCAGTAGTACCCGGGACAGTAGCACCGGGGAGCTGTTTTTT. This translates into CASSTRDSSTGELFF.

The chain combines TRBV7-9 with TRBJ2-1; D possibly corresponds to TRBD1 (6 bases). The V gene lost 4 bases and the J gene lost 2 bases, with 12 bases spanning the gap. Germline CDR1 is SEHNR and CDR2 is FQNEAQ (reference sequence). The CDR3 covers 15 residues. The CDR3 here is CASSSANRAYNEQFF. CDR3 coding DNA: TGTGCCAGCAGCTCCGCCAACAGGGCCTACAATGAGCAGTTCTTC.

The chain combines TRBV21-1 with TRBJ2-1; no DNA check was done on the table's D call, TRBD2. TRBV21-1 is a pseudogene locus. The CDR3 spans 12 residues. As DNA, the CDR3 is TGTGCCAGCAGCAAAGAGAGGAATGAGCAGTTCTTC. Residues: CASSKERNEQFF.

The chain employs TRBV15 and TRBJ1-4; TRBD1 matches 11 bases. The CDR3 is made up of 19 amino acids. V shed 1 base, J shed 3 bases, and the junction held 10 bases outside the gene matches. Germline CDR1 reads LNHNV; CDR2 reads YYDKDF (reference sequence). The CDR3 sequence: CATSRVGQGARIANEKLFF. Here the CDR3 DNA reads TGTGCCACCAGCAGAGTAGGACAGGGGGCAAGAATAGCTAATGAAAAACTGTTTTTT.

This sequence joins TRBV28 and TRBJ1-2, with D unresolved. Germline CDR1 reads MDHEN; CDR2 reads SYDVKM. The CDR3 has 13 residues. The germline V and J ends were trimmed by 6 bases and 1 base, with 9 bases remaining between them. The chain's CDR3 is CASRPTSNYGYTF. The DNA for the CDR3 is TGTGCCAGCAGACCAACAAGTAACTATGGCTACACCTTC.

The CDR3 here is CALLWSIHEQYF. The CDR3 coding sequence is TGTGCCCTACTGTGGTCAATTCACGAGCAGTACTTC. The V call is TRBV30, the J call TRBJ2-7; D call uncertain. Germline loops: CDR1 GTSNPN, CDR2 SVGIG (reference sequence). CDR3 length: 12 residues. Trimming stripped 8 bases from V and 5 bases from J, with 16 bases between.

This chain joins TRBV27 and TRBJ2-6; D possibly corresponds to TRBD1 (5 bases). Between the trimmed V and J ends, which lost 3 bases and 0 bases, there was a span of 21 bases. The V gene's germline CDR1 is MNHEY and CDR2 SMNVEV (reference sequence). This CDR3 contains 20 residues. CDR3 sequence: CASSFQRWGRASSGANVLTF. Written as DNA, the CDR3 is TGTGCCAGCAGTTTTCAGAGATGGGGCAGGGCGAGCTCTGGGGCCAACGTCCTGACTTTC.

The J gene is TRBJ2-3, the V gene TRBV4-3, with 16 bases lining up with TRBD2. CDR1 LGHNA and CDR2 YSLEER come from the germline V gene. The V segment lost 0 bases and the J segment 5 bases; nucleotides outside the gene matches: 11. This CDR3 comprises 20 residues. CDR3 residues: CASSQDAMGTSGGARDTQYF. The CDR3 DNA is TGCGCCAGCAGCCAAGATGCAATGGGGACTAGCGGGGGGGCCCGAGATACGCAGTATTTT.

This chain uses TRBV19 with TRBJ2-1; D might be TRBD2 (6 bases). The germline V gene encodes CDR1 LNHDA and CDR2 SQIVND (reference sequence). Trimming removed 3 bases at V and 1 base at J, with 19 bases between. This CDR3 region has 18 residues. This chain's CDR3 is CASSIGREGGKSYNEQFF. The CDR3 DNA is TGTGCCAGTAGTATTGGAAGGGAAGGCGGGAAGTCCTACAATGAGCAGTTCTTC.

The chain employs TRBV7-2 and TRBJ2-5; the D gene is possibly TRBD2 (6 bases). Trimming cost V 2 bases and J 2 bases, with 9 bases left between them. The CDR3 extends over 14 amino acids. CDR1 is SGHTA, CDR2 FQGNSA, per germline. The CDR3 nucleotides are TGTGCCAGCAGCTTATTCGCGGGACAAGAGACCCAGTACTTC. This sequence encodes CASSLFAGQETQYF.

This clone showed up just once. The chain has TRBV5-4 and TRBJ2-3; no firm D call. Between the trimmed V and J ends, which lost 2 bases and 4 bases, there was a span of 8 bases. The germline V gene has CDR1 SGHNT and CDR2 YYREEE (reference sequence). The length of the CDR3 is 13 residues. CDR3 sequence (DNA): TGTGCCAGCAGCTTCCCCTTCTCAGATACGCAGTATTTT. Protein: CASSFPFSDTQYF.

The chain has TRBV5-4 and TRBJ2-5; D is perhaps TRBD1 (6 bases). Germline CDR1 reads SGHNT; CDR2 reads YYREEE (reference sequence). Between the trimmed V and J ends, which lost 4 bases and 3 bases, there was a span of 13 bases. This CDR3 is 14 amino acids long. CDR3 sequence (DNA): TGTGCCAGCAGCACCCGGGACAACGAAGAGACCCAGTACTTC. This sequence encodes CASSTRDNEETQYF.

The chain carries TRBV7-8 and TRBJ2-7, with 8 bases matching TRBD1. In germline, CDR1 is SGHVS, CDR2 FQNEAQ. The trim removed 3 bases at V and 3 bases at J, leaving 7 bases unmatched. This CDR3 region has 15 residues. Written as DNA, the CDR3 is TGTGCCAGCAGCTTCGGACAGGGATGGGGCTACGAGCAGTACTTC. It yields the protein CASSFGQGWGYEQYF.

This clone has just a few counts. This chain links TRBV13 with TRBJ2-3; weak D call: TRBD2 (6 bases). V was cut by 4 bases and J by 4 bases, with 18 bases left in between. Germline CDR1 is PRHDT and CDR2 is FYEKMQ (reference sequence). The CDR3 sequence is 16 residues long. The CDR3 spells CASSYGTSLVSDTQYF. CDR3 in DNA: TGTGCCAGCAGCTATGGTACTAGCTTGGTGTCAGATACGCAGTATTTT.

The table lists this clone with a few counts. This sequence joins TRBV15 and TRBJ1-1; TRBD1 matches at 8 bases. Germline V gene sequence: CDR1 LNHNV, CDR2 YYDKDF (reference sequence). CDR3 length equals 16 residues. The J segment lost 4 bases and the V segment lost 9 bases, leaving 16 bases of the junction unmatched. The CDR3: CATTALGQDGATEAFF. The CDR3 coding sequence is TGTGCCACTACAGCCCTGGGACAGGATGGTGCCACTGAAGCTTTCTTT.

The gene calls are TRBV28 and TRBJ1-2, with TRBD1 identical over 10 bases. Germline CDR1 reads MDHEN; CDR2 reads SYDVKM. With 8 bases clipped from V and 4 bases from J, the junction kept 7 bases outside the gene matches. The CDR3 extends over 14 amino acids. CDR3 loop: CASRDRGGSYGYTF. The CDR3 nucleotides read TGTGCCAGCCGGGACAGGGGCGGTAGCTATGGCTACACCTTC.

The chain couples TRBV5-4 to TRBJ2-3, with D tentatively TRBD1 (5 bases). CDR3 length equals 15 residues. CDR1 and CDR2 from the germline V gene are SGHNT and YYREEE (reference sequence). The V end lost 4 bases, the J end lost 2 bases, and 14 bases lay between the germline ends. The CDR3 coding sequence is TGTGCCAGCAGCCTTCAGGGCCGGGCCACAGATACGCAGTATTTT. Protein sequence: CASSLQGRATDTQYF.

V usage is TRBV2 and J usage is TRBJ1-3; tentative D call: TRBD1 (5 bases). V was pared by 4 bases and J by 6 bases, with 16 bases between. From germline, CDR1 is SNHLY and CDR2 FYNNEI. The CDR3 consists of 15 residues. The CDR3 DNA reads TGTGCCAGCAGTGGAAACAAGGGGCGGTCAAACACCATATATTTT. This codes for CASSGNKGRSNTIYF. Full variable domain (outside the CDR3, taken from reference TRBV2 and TRBJ1-3): EPEVTQTPSHQVTQMGQEVILRCVPISNHLYFYWYRQILGQKVEFLVSFYNNEISEKSEIFDDQFSVERPDGSNFTLKIRSTKLEDSAMYFCASSGNKGRSNTIYFGEGSWLTVV.

The V gene is TRBV7-9, the J gene TRBJ2-5, with TRBD1 as a possible D gene (5 bases). Trimming took off 6 bases at V and 4 bases at J, with 12 bases between the two ends. The CDR3 has 13 amino acids. The germline CDR1 and CDR2 sequences are SEHNR and FQNEAQ (reference sequence). For the CDR3, the DNA is TGTGCCAGCAGATCCCTAGACAGAGAGACCCAGTACTTC. Its protein is CASRSLDRETQYF.

V gene TRBV9 combines with J gene TRBJ2-7, with unresolved D. The CDR3 is 14 amino acids. Germline CDR1 SGDLS, CDR2 YYNGEE. Between the trimmed V and J ends, which lost 4 bases and 3 bases, there was a span of 14 bases. The CDR3 DNA reads as TGTGCCAGCAGCCCTGAGGATTCCCTCTACGAGCAGTACTTC. Protein product: CASSPEDSLYEQYF.

The CDR3 DNA reads as TGTGCCAGCAGCTTTGGGGGACTAGCGGGCCCCCAAGAGACCCAGTACTTC. It yields the protein CASSFGGLAGPQETQYF. The chain carries TRBV7-2 and TRBJ2-5, with 12 positions matching TRBD2. Germline CDR1 reads SGHTA; CDR2 reads FQGNSA. The CDR3 runs 17 residues. V lost 3 bases to trimming and J lost 1 base; unmatched junction nucleotides: 6. The variable domain in full, with the rest retrieved from reference TRBV7-2 and TRBJ2-5, is GAGVSQSPSNKVTEKGKDVELRCDPISGHTALYWYRQSLGQGLEFLIYFQGNSAPDKSGLPSDRFSAERTGGSVSTLTIQRTQQEDSAVYLCASSFGGLAGPQETQYFGPGTRLLVL.

The chain recombines TRBV20-1 with TRBJ2-5; D gene uncertain. The V gene lost 3 bases and the J gene lost 5 bases, with 7 bases spanning the gap. Germline V gives CDR1 DFQATT, CDR2 SNEGSKA (reference sequence). The CDR3 extends over 11 amino acids. CDR3: CSASWRETQYF. The CDR3 DNA follows: TGCAGTGCTAGTTGGCGGGAGACCCAGTACTTC.

In DNA form, the CDR3 reads TGTGCCAGCAGCCGTGGACAGGGGGCAAATCAGCCCCAGCATTTT. It specifies CASSRGQGANQPQHF. The chain carries TRBV6-5 and TRBJ1-5, with 11 bases lining up with TRBD1. The V segment lost 6 bases and the J segment 4 bases; nucleotides outside the gene matches: 5. CDR3 length: 15 residues. Germline assignment: CDR1 MNHEY and CDR2 SVGAGI.

This chain uses TRBV4-3 with TRBJ1-1; TRBD1 might be the D (5 bases). The germline V and J ends were trimmed by 1 base and 1 base, with 7 bases remaining between them. Germline-derived CDR1 and CDR2 are LGHNA and YSLEER. The CDR3 extends over 14 amino acids. The CDR3 is CASSQGQPNTEAFF. The CDR3 DNA sequence: TGCGCCAGCAGCCAAGGACAGCCGAACACTGAAGCTTTCTTT.

The chain's CDR3 is CASSQTGSYGYTF. The DNA of the CDR3 is TGTGCCAGCAGCCAGACAGGCAGCTATGGCTACACCTTC. The V call is TRBV3-1 (or the pseudogene TRBV3-2), the J call TRBJ1-2; perhaps TRBD1 as D (6 bases). This CDR3 region has 13 residues. From germline, CDR1 is LGHDT and CDR2 YNNKEL (reference sequence). V was cut by 3 bases and J by 4 bases, with 9 bases left in between.

The chain recombines TRBV19 with TRBJ1-4; D may be TRBD1 (6 bases). CDR1 and CDR2 (germline): LNHDA, SQIVND (reference sequence). CDR3 length: 15 amino acids. With 5 bases removed from V and 5 bases from J, the gap between germline ends came to 15 bases. The CDR3 coding sequence is TGTGCCAGTAGTCTTCCCAGGGGTGCGAATGAAAAACTGTTTTTT. Protein sequence: CASSLPRGANEKLFF.

V usage is TRBV10-3 and J usage is TRBJ2-1; the match to TRBD2 covers 12 bases. The germline CDR1 and CDR2 sequences are ENHRY and SYGVKD. The CDR3 consists of 14 residues. V lost 4 bases to trimming and J lost 9 bases; unmatched junction nucleotides: 4. CDR3 sequence reads: CAISGLAGAGEQFF. As DNA, the CDR3 is TGTGCCATCAGTGGACTAGCGGGAGCAGGTGAGCAGTTCTTC.

The chain uses TRBV15 and TRBJ1-6; no clear D. V was clipped by 0 bases and J by 10 bases, with 16 bases between them. CDR1 and CDR2 from the germline V gene are LNHNV and YYDKDF (reference sequence). The CDR3 has 16 residues. This CDR3 is CATSRDRSPAGSPLHF. The CDR3 DNA is TGTGCCACCAGCAGAGATCGGAGTCCTGCGGGGTCACCCCTCCACTTT.

The chain carries TRBV6-5 and TRBJ1-5; tentative D call: TRBD1 (6 bases). The V and J ends lost 6 bases and 7 bases respectively, with 19 bases between them. Germline values: CDR1 MNHEY, CDR2 SVGAGI. The CDR3 contains 15 residues. In nucleotides, the CDR3 is TGTGCCAGCAGACAGGGCGGGGGGGGCGGACAGCCCCAGCATTTT. Its protein product is CASRQGGGGGQPQHF.